This T cell receptor beta chain was found in a study of blood T cells in healthy people across ages. This CDR3 contains 17 residues. Germline CDR1 reads MNHEY; CDR2 reads SVGEGT. A sample-barcoded 5' primer and a J-beta primer mix were used in a second PCR of about 7 to 12 cycles. From the 5' RACE reads, TCRdb called clonotypes with MiXCR, one entry per CDR3 protein. Of over 1.5 million distinct CDR3 sequences in the sample, just under 50% were seen once. The V gene is TRBV6-2 or TRBV6-3, the J gene TRBJ2-5; D may correspond to TRBD1 or TRBD2 (5 bases each). The DNA matches TRBJ2-7 better at its end, which makes the J call doubtful. Sequenced input: blood. The TCR was taken from a woman aged 40 to 50 in good health. The CDR3: CASSYSGTPFGVSEQYF. The DNA of the CDR3 is TGTGCCAGCAGTTACTCGGGGACGCCGTTTGGGGTTAGCGAGCAGTACTTC.